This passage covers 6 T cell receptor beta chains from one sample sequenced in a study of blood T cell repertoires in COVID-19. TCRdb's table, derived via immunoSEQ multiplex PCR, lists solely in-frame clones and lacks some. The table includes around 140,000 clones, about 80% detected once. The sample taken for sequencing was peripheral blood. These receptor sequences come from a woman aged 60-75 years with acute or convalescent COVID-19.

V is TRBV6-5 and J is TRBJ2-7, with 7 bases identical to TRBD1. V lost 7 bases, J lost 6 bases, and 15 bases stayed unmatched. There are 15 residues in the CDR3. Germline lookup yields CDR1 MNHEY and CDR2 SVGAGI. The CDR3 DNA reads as TGTGCCAGCAACGCCGACAGGGCCCCTACGCTCGAGCAGTACTTC. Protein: CASNADRAPTLEQYF.

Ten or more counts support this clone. The CDR3 nucleotides read TGTGCCAGCAGTTACGTAAGCCGCGGGGAGCTGTTTTTT. As protein: CASSYVSRGELFF. The chain carries TRBV6-5 and TRBJ2-2; D is unresolved. Trimming cost V 2 bases and J 7 bases, with 8 bases left between them. Germline CDR1 and CDR2: MNHEY and SVGAGI. This CDR3 contains 13 residues.

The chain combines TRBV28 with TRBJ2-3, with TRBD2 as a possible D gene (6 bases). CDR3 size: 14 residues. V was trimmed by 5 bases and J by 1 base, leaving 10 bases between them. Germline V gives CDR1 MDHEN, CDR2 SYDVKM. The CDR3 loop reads CASSPAGRTDTQYF. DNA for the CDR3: TGTGCCAGCAGTCCGGCGGGACGCACAGATACGCAGTATTTT.

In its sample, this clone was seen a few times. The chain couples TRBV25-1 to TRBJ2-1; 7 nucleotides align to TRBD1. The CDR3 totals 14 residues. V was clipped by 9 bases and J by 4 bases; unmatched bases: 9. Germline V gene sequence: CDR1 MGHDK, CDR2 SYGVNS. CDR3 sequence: CARRKDRQYNEQFF. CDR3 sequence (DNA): TGTGCCAGAAGAAAGGACAGGCAATACAATGAGCAGTTCTTC.

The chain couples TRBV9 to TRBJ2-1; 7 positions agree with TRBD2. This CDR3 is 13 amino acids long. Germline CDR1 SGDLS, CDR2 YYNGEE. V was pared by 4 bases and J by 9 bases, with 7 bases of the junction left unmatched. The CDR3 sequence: CASSPNPGGEQFF. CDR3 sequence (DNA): TGTGCCAGCAGCCCGAACCCGGGGGGTGAGCAGTTCTTC.

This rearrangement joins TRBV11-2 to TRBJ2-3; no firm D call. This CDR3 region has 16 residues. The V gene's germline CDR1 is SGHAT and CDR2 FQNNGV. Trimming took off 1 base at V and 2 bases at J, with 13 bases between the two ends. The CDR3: CASSLGLTPTTDTQYF. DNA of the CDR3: TGTGCCAGCAGCTTAGGTCTGACTCCAACCACAGATACGCAGTATTTT.